Listed below are T cell receptor beta chains from one sample, sequenced in a study of T cell responses to AZD1222 COVID-19 vaccine. Produced via immunoSEQ multiplex PCR; TCRdb's table is partial and in-frame only. Of more than 110,000 clones in the sample, about 87% were seen once. The material was peripheral blood, obtained on day 0 of AZD1222 vaccination. These receptors all come from an adult in good health. CDR3s leave out the opening cysteine and the closing phenylalanine or tryptophan. The size field is filled for only some rows; it gives once, few, many or a size class.

TRBV30 | . | AWTPPGPGGYT
TRBV6-2/TRBV6-3 | . | ASSRLAGADTQY
TRBV14 | once | ASSHDYGNTMY
TRBV19 | once | ASSRQQGTKDGYT
TRBV10-3 | . | AISEDNTDTQY
TRBV7-9 | once | ASSSPPDGAGANVLT
TRBV4-2 | . | ASSLATGLNTEAF
TRBV6-2/TRBV6-3 | . | ASSSTVINYGYT
TRBV27 | . | ASSFASGSYNEQF
TRBV5-1 | . | ASSLDQLDNEQF
TRBV15 | . | ATSRDYLSNSPLH